This is a list of T cell receptor beta chains from one sample in a study of T cells in Graves' hyperthyroidism and ophthalmopathy. TCRdb re-analysed the multiplex PCR reads in MiXCR, keeping a single row per CDR3 protein. The sample carries 690,000 or so distinct CDR3 sequences, about 17% recorded once. Sequencing was done on a sample of blood. The source is a woman in her 50s with Graves' hyperthyroidism that later progressed to Graves' ophthalmopathy. CDR3s include the opening cysteine and the closing phenylalanine or tryptophan. The D gene is left open where the match is weak. Not every row has a clone size; where given, it reads once, few, many or a size class.

v_call,cdr3_length,j_call,clone_size,d_call,cdr3_aa,cdr3_nt
TRBV30,13,TRBJ1-1,NA,NA,CAWRGGRHTEAFF,TGTGCCTGGAGGGGGGGCAGGCACACTGAAGCTTTCTTT
TRBV3-1,15,TRBJ2-1,many,TRBD2,CASSQGGGGVGEQFF,TGTGCCAGCAGCCAAGGTGGCGGGGGGGTAGGTGAGCAGTTCTTC
TRBV5-8,19,TRBJ1-5,NA,NA,CASSLASLGADYSNQPQHF,TGTGCCAGCAGCTTGGCCAGCTTGGGGGCTGATTATAGCAATCAGCCCCAGCATTTT
TRBV4-1,15,TRBJ2-3,NA,TRBD1,CASRPTGQATDTQYF,TGCGCCAGCAGACCGACGGGACAGGCGACAGATACGCAGTATTTT
TRBV5-6,14,TRBJ1-3,NA,NA,CASSPAAGGNTIYF,TGTGCCAGCAGCCCGGCGGCAGGGGGAAACACCATATATTTT
TRBV10-2,16,TRBJ1-1,NA,NA,CASSPASGFGNTEAFF,TGCGCCAGCAGCCCCGCTTCAGGTTTTGGGAACACTGAAGCTTTCTTT
TRBV30,14,TRBJ1-1,many,NA,CAWSVGGPNGKAFF,TGTGCCTGGAGTGTTGGGGGGCCTAACGGGAAAGCTTTCTTT
TRBV20-1,12,TRBJ2-7,many,NA,CSATGTNYEQYF,TGCAGTGCTACCGGGACAAACTACGAGCAGTACTTC
TRBV7-8,15,TRBJ1-1,many,NA,CASSLMGARNTEAFF,TGTGCCAGCAGCTTGATGGGAGCGAGGAACACTGAAGCTTTCTTT
TRBV27,14,TRBJ2-7,NA,TRBD2,CASGSAGGFYEQYF,TGTGCCAGCGGATCGGCGGGGGGCTTCTACGAGCAGTACTTC
TRBV20-1,15,TRBJ2-2,few,NA,CSAHRDTRHTGELFF,TGCAGTGCTCACCGGGACACTCGTCACACCGGGGAGCTGTTTTTT
TRBV4-1,15,TRBJ2-7,NA,NA,CASSQDRSGVYEQYF,TGCGCCAGCAGCCAAGATAGGTCCGGGGTGTACGAGCAGTACTTC
TRBV19,15,TRBJ2-3,NA,TRBD2,CASKASGGFTDTQYF,TGTGCCAGTAAGGCCAGCGGGGGATTCACAGATACGCAGTATTTT
TRBV20-1,12,TRBJ2-3,NA,NA,CSASYRTDTQYF,TGCAGTGCTAGTTACAGAACAGATACGCAGTATTTT
TRBV3-1,14,TRBJ2-5,many,NA,CASSQGTSQETQYF,TGTGCCAGCAGCCAAGGAACTAGCCAAGAGACCCAGTACTTC
TRBV7-3,14,TRBJ2-1,NA,TRBD1,CASSFGQVNNEQFF,TGTGCCAGCAGCTTCGGACAGGTGAACAATGAGCAGTTCTTC
TRBV27,18,TRBJ2-7,few,TRBD1,CASSLSQRQGVFSYEQYF,TGTGCCAGCAGTTTATCGCAAAGACAGGGGGTATTTAGCTACGAGCAGTACTTC
TRBV5-1,15,TRBJ2-1,NA,TRBD1,CASSLDGTGVDEQFF,TGCGCCAGCAGCCTAGACGGGACAGGGGTCGATGAGCAGTTCTTC
TRBV12-3/TRBV12-4,15,TRBJ2-7,NA,NA,CASSPTGYAGYEQYF,TGTGCCAGCAGCCCAACAGGGTACGCGGGATACGAGCAGTACTTC
TRBV6-4,17,TRBJ2-2,few,NA,CASIRTRQPRGTGELFF,TGTGCCAGCATTAGAACGAGGCAACCTCGGGGGACCGGGGAGCTGTTTTTT
TRBV15,14,TRBJ1-1,NA,NA,CATSRDSKRPGAFF,TGTGCCACCAGCAGAGATTCGAAGAGGCCAGGGGCTTTCTTT
TRBV2,15,TRBJ2-5,few,TRBD2,CASSVLAGVQETQYF,TGTGCCAGCAGTGTTCTAGCGGGGGTTCAAGAGACTCAGTACTTC
TRBV3-1,15,TRBJ1-1,many,NA,CASSQGKFFGTEAFF,TGTGCCAGCAGCCAGGGTAAATTTTTCGGCACTGAAGCTTTCTTT
TRBV7-6,17,TRBJ2-5,few,NA,CASSLIGPSHLSETQHF,TGTGCCAGCAGCTTAATCGGGCCCAGCCACCTATCAGAGACCCAGCACTTC
TRBV10-3,15,TRBJ2-7,few,TRBD1,CAISVGGTGIHEQYF,TGTGCCATCAGTGTCGGGGGGACAGGGATCCACGAGCAGTACTTC
TRBV6-1,15,TRBJ2-2,NA,TRBD2,CATKLAGANTGELFF,TGTGCCACCAAACTAGCGGGGGCGAACACCGGGGAGCTGTTTTTT
TRBV5-4,15,TRBJ2-3,NA,TRBD2,CASSLVLAGAYTQYF,TGTGCCAGCAGCTTGGTGCTAGCGGGGGCCTATACGCAGTATTTT
TRBV2,15,TRBJ1-1,many,NA,CASRESRQLVLGAFF,TGTGCCAGCAGGGAATCTAGACAGCTTGTTTTAGGAGCTTTCTTT
TRBV2,14,TRBJ1-3,NA,NA,CASKPGVSGNTIYF,TGTGCCAGCAAGCCGGGGGTCTCTGGAAACACCATATATTTT
TRBV6-2/TRBV6-3,16,TRBJ2-2,NA,TRBD1,CASYRPSRGYTGELFF,TGTGCCAGTTACAGGCCAAGCAGGGGGTACACCGGGGAGCTGTTTTTT
TRBV19,14,TRBJ1-2,few,NA,CASSSRGPSYGYTF,TGTGCCAGTAGTAGCCGTGGCCCCAGCTATGGCTACACCTTC
TRBV4-1,17,TRBJ2-1,few,NA,CASSQGSRGTSYNEQFF,TGCGCCAGCAGCCAAGGGTCTAGGGGGACCTCCTACAATGAGCAGTTCTTC
TRBV13,15,TRBJ1-5,few,NA,CASSFGSNSNQPQHF,TGTGCCAGCAGCTTTGGCAGCAATAGCAATCAGCCCCAGCATTTT
TRBV3-1,18,TRBJ1-6,NA,TRBD1,CASSQRPQTPGQSSPLHF,TGTGCCAGCAGCCAAAGACCCCAAACACCGGGACAGAGTTCACCCCTCCACTTT
TRBV3-1,16,TRBJ1-1,many,TRBD1,CASSQDPDRGNTEAFF,TGTGCCAGCAGCCAAGATCCGGACAGGGGGAACACTGAAGCTTTCTTT
TRBV24-1,13,TRBJ1-1,NA,NA,CATSGRQNTEAFF,TGTGCCACCAGTGGCCGACAGAACACTGAAGCTTTCTTT
TRBV12-3/TRBV12-4,15,TRBJ1-2,few,TRBD1,CASSLGTGASYGYTF,TGTGCCAGCAGTTTAGGGACAGGGGCGAGCTATGGCTACACCTTC
TRBV7-6,17,TRBJ2-2,NA,NA,CASSLVAGATGTGELFF,TGTGCCAGCAGCTTAGTTGCGGGGGCTACGGGGACCGGGGAGCTGTTTTTT
TRBV3-1,16,TRBJ1-6,NA,TRBD1,CASQPRTGDYNSPLHF,TGTGCCAGCCAACCCCGGACAGGGGACTATAATTCACCCCTCCACTTT
TRBV30,14,TRBJ2-5,many,NA,CAWSKGGNQETQYF,TGTGCCTGGAGCAAAGGGGGGAACCAAGAGACCCAGTACTTC
TRBV20-1,14,TRBJ1-6,many,NA,CSARANSYNSPLHF,TGCAGTGCTAGGGCAAACTCCTATAATTCACCCCTCCACTTT
TRBV27,15,TRBJ2-3,NA,NA,CASSLSVRLPDTQYF,TGTGCCAGCAGTTTATCGGTCAGGCTTCCAGATACGCAGTATTTT
TRBV2,13,TRBJ1-4,NA,NA,CARSGGTNEKLFF,TGTGCCAGGTCGGGTGGAACTAATGAAAAACTGTTTTTT
TRBV18,16,TRBJ2-3,few,TRBD2,CASSPASGALIDTQYF,TGTGCCAGCTCACCTGCTAGCGGGGCCCTCATAGATACGCAGTATTTT
TRBV6-1,18,TRBJ1-5,many,TRBD1,CASSTGTGTYYSNQPQHF,TGTGCCAGCAGTACCGGGACAGGTACTTATTATAGCAATCAGCCCCAGCATTTT
TRBV7-3,16,TRBJ1-5,NA,NA,CASSPSPRQDYQPQHF,TGCGCCAGCAGCCCCTCCCCCCGCCAGGACTATCAGCCCCAGCATTTT